The 7 T cell receptor beta chains below were found in one sample sequenced in a study of blood T cells in healthy people across ages. With a J-beta primer mix and a sample-barcoded 5' primer, a second PCR ran 7 to 11 cycles. MiXCR, applied by TCRdb to the 5' RACE reads, yields one record per CDR3 protein. The table lists about 1 million distinct CDR3 sequences, 40% to 55% of them singletons. Sequencing input: blood. All receptors come from a woman in her sixties or seventies in good health.

V and J are TRBV24-1 and TRBJ2-3; D may be TRBD2 (6 bases). CDR3 size: 13 residues. Germline V gene lookup returns CDR1 KGHDR and CDR2 SFDVKD. The V end lost 6 bases, the J end lost 5 bases, and 11 bases lay between the germline ends. As DNA, the CDR3 is TGTGCCACCAGTCGGGGACTTCGAGATACGCAGTATTTT. It is translated as CATSRGLRDTQYF.

The J gene is TRBJ2-7, the V gene TRBV13; D ambiguous. Deletions cut 3 bases from V and 4 bases from J, with 7 bases between. The CDR3 length is 12 residues. Germline V gene sequence: CDR1 PRHDT, CDR2 FYEKMQ (reference sequence). CDR3 in DNA: TGTGCCAGCAGCTTTCAGAGATACGAGCAGTACTTC. Its translation is CASSFQRYEQYF.

V is TRBV15 and J is TRBJ1-1; no reliable D call. Germline V gene lookup returns CDR1 LNHNV and CDR2 YYDKDF (reference sequence). V was clipped by 1 base and J by 0 bases, with 6 bases between them. This CDR3 region has 14 residues. Here the CDR3 reads CATSRVGVNTEAFF. Written as DNA, the CDR3 is TGTGCCACCAGCAGAGTGGGCGTGAACACTGAAGCTTTCTTT.

This clonotype was recorded a few times. This chain joins TRBV2 and TRBJ1-4; 7 positions match TRBD1. This CDR3 comprises 15 residues. CDR1 SNHLY and CDR2 FYNNEI come from the germline V gene. V was pared by 6 bases and J by 4 bases, with 8 bases of the junction left unmatched. CDR3 region: CASSKSQGLNEKLFF. CDR3 DNA: TGTGCCAGCAGCAAATCACAGGGGCTTAATGAAAAACTGTTTTTT.

This clonotype was seen a few times. The chain is built from TRBV27 and TRBJ2-5; D is uncertain. The CDR3 has 13 residues. Trimming left V 4 bases short and J 1 base short, with 7 bases between. Looked up from germline, CDR1 is MNHEY and CDR2 is SMNVEV (reference sequence). The CDR3 nucleotides are TGTGCCAGCAGTTACCAGTTCCAAGAGACCCAGTACTTC. Its translation is CASSYQFQETQYF.

This clonotype was seen more than once but under ten times. The chain couples TRBV29-1 to TRBJ2-2; TRBD2 agrees at 10 bases. Looked up from germline, CDR1 is SQVTM and CDR2 is ANQGSEA. There are 15 residues in the CDR3. V trimming: 1 base; J trimming: 5 bases; junction bases outside the gene matches: 4. This CDR3 reads CSVEASGSGTGELFF. CDR3 coding DNA: TGCAGCGTTGAAGCTAGCGGGAGCGGTACCGGGGAGCTGTTTTTT.

J is TRBJ2-1 and V is TRBV11-2; D might be TRBD1 or TRBD2, each matching 5 bases. V was trimmed by 1 base and J by 3 bases, leaving 10 bases between them. Germline assignment: CDR1 SGHAT and CDR2 FQNNGV. This CDR3 is built from 15 residues. The CDR3 spells CASSLVLGVYNEQFF. The CDR3 DNA follows: TGTGCCAGCAGCTTAGTCCTGGGGGTCTACAATGAGCAGTTCTTC.